What follows are 3 T cell receptor beta chains derived from one specimen sequenced in a study of technical replicates of blood from a handful of donors (dated by TCRdb to about 2017). Library method: the immunoSEQ multiplex PCR assay. TCRdb's version of the immuneACCESS table is confined to in-frame rearrangements and falls short of the full clone set. An unresolved V gene accounts for under half of the shortfall where checked; the remainder is of unknown origin. The sample profile shows around 93,000 clones; about 95% of them were found once. The ten largest clones capture under 0.4% of the sample. Source material: T cells isolated from PBMCs. These receptor sequences come from a human donor in good health.

This chain joins TRBV4-1 and TRBJ2-1; TRBD2 matches 10 bases. This CDR3 contains 16 residues. Germline V lookup: CDR1 MGHRA, CDR2 YSYEKL. The junction had 10 bases not matched to a gene; V was cut back by 4 bases and J by 7 bases. The CDR3 sequence is CASSLLASGSTNEQFF. DNA of the CDR3: TGCGCCAGCAGCCTGCTTGCTAGCGGGAGTACGAATGAGCAGTTCTTC.

This chain connects TRBV19 to TRBJ1-5; D perhaps matches TRBD1 (6 bases). This CDR3 contains 17 residues. Germline CDR1 and CDR2: LNHDA and SQIVND (reference sequence). V was trimmed by 7 bases and J by 6 bases, leaving 25 bases between them. DNA for the CDR3: TGTGCCAGTACCTACCGCACCTCCAGGGGAACGATTCAGCCCCAGCATTTT. It is translated as CASTYRTSRGTIQPQHF.

V usage is TRBV7-9 and J usage is TRBJ2-1, with 7 nucleotides matching TRBD2. Per germline, CDR1 SEHNR and CDR2 FQNEAQ (reference sequence). This CDR3 is 16 amino acids long. Trimming removed 2 bases from V and 2 bases from J; junction bases left unmatched: 6. The CDR3, as DNA: TGTGCCAGCAGCTTAAGCAGGCTAGCGGCCTACAATGAGCAGTTCTTC. Protein: CASSLSRLAAYNEQFF. The variable domain in full, with the rest retrieved from reference TRBV7-9 and TRBJ2-1, is DTGVSQNPRHKITKRGQNVTFRCDPISEHNRLYWYRQTLGQGPEFLTYFQNEAQLEKSRLLSDRFSAERPKGSFSTLEIQRTEQGDSAMYLCASSLSRLAAYNEQFFGPGTRLTVL.